This TCR beta chain came from a study of blood T cells in healthy people across ages. Findings and limits, study-wide: When one million T cells were used, diversity estimates were thought to be underestimates. Versus aged donors, long-lived donors had higher diversity and more naive CD4+ cells.

Combining a sample-barcoded 5' primer with a J-beta primer mix, a second PCR ran for about 6 to 12 cycles. The study obtained at least 2.5 million CDR3-containing paired-end reads from every sample. TCRdb reanalysed the 5' RACE reads using MiXCR and keeps one entry per CDR3 protein. The top ten hold around 0.7% of the sample, which has around 1,000,000 distinct CDR3 sequences, 25% seen once. In regard to this clonotype: Antigen: not known.

Ten milliliters of peripheral blood were drawn from each donor. A further study also used this sample, focusing on T cells of mothers and their children.

The sample taken for sequencing was blood. The receptor comes from a girl aged 2-10 years in good health.

CDR3 loop: CASSQGISESSYEQYF. In DNA form, the CDR3 reads TGCGCCAGCAGCCAAGGAATCAGCGAGTCCTCCTACGAGCAGTACTTC. V is TRBV4-3 and J is TRBJ2-7; D is unclear. V was cut by 1 base and J by 0 bases, with 13 bases left in between. The CDR3 consists of 16 residues. Germline loops: CDR1 LGHNA, CDR2 YSLEER.